The entry that follows covers one T cell receptor beta chain sequence. Its antigen remains unidentified. The sample is drawn from a study of T cell responses to AZD1222 COVID-19 vaccine. Sequencing used immunoSEQ multiplex PCR; TCRdb keeps in-frame clones, though not all of them. The top ten clones hold about 6.6% of a sample with about 110,000 clones, about 93% of them seen once. General study results and limits: Nearly half of unique spike-specific TCRs reportedly avoided B.1.351 and B.1.1.7 mutated regions. The donor cohort was predominantly white British with a female majority, and clonal diversity may have been underestimated.

There are 15 residues in the CDR3. Germline CDR1 MNHEY, CDR2 SMNVEV (reference sequence). The V gene lost 5 bases and the J gene lost 4 bases, with 17 bases spanning the gap. The TCR was taken from an adult who received the AZD1222 COVID-19 vaccine. This rearrangement joins TRBV27 to TRBJ1-2, with D perhaps matching TRBD1 (5 bases). The sample was peripheral blood, taken 28 days after the second AZD1222 dose. The DNA of the CDR3 is TGTGCCAGCAGTCCGGGTGAGGGGCAGTTCTATGGCTACACCTTC. Its protein product is CASSPGEGQFYGYTF.